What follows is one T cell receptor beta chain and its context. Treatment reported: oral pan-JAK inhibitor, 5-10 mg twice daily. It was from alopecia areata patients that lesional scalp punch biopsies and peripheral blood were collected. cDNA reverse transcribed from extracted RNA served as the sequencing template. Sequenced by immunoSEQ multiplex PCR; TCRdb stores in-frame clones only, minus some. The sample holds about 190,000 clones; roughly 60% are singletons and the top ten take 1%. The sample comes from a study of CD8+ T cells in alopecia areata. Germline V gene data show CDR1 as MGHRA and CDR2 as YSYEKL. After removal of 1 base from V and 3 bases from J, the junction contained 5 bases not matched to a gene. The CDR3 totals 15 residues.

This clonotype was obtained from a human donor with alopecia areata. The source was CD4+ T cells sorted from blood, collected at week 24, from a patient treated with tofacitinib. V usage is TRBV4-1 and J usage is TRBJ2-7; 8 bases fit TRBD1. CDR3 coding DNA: TGCGCCAGCAGCCAAGTAGGGACAGGAAACTACGAGCAGTACTTC. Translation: CASSQVGTGNYEQYF.